Below, 18 T cell receptor beta chains from the same sample are listed, as sequenced in a study of blood T cell repertoires in COVID-19 (dated by TCRdb to the early 2020s). To prepare the library, the immunoSEQ multiplex PCR assay was applied. TCRdb obtained this table from immuneACCESS and retained in-frame rearrangements with V and J assigned. These tables miss some clones; where compared with another copy, unresolved V genes account for less than half of the shortfall, and the remainder is unexplained. The sample profile shows a few hundred thousand clones; about 88% of them were found once. The ten most abundant clones make up 0.9% to 1% of the sample. Sequencing was carried out using peripheral blood. The source is a woman aged 40 to 55 who had recovered from COVID-19.

This chain uses TRBV5-4 with TRBJ1-2; 9 positions match TRBD1. Germline V lookup: CDR1 SGHNT, CDR2 YYREEE (reference sequence). This CDR3 is built from 16 residues. The ends lost 1 base at V and 2 bases at J; junction bases unmatched: 6. This CDR3 is CASSLLGTGLNYGYTF. CDR3 in DNA: TGTGCCAGCAGCTTGTTAGGGACAGGGTTAAACTATGGCTACACCTTC.

Here the CDR3 reads CARSTQPGLAPPGANVLTF. CDR3 DNA sequence: TGTGCCAGAAGTACCCAACCGGGACTAGCCCCCCCTGGGGCCAACGTCCTGACTTTC. The rearrangement links TRBV5-3 to TRBJ2-6; 9 bases are shared with TRBD2. TRBV5-3 is given ORF status, its function remaining uncertain. The length of the CDR3 is 19 residues. Trimming removed 5 bases from V and 2 bases from J; junction bases left unmatched: 14.

The J gene is TRBJ2-5, the V gene TRBV5-4; the match to TRBD2 covers 7 bases. Germline V gives CDR1 SGHNT, CDR2 YYREEE (reference sequence). With 4 bases clipped from V and 5 bases from J, the junction kept 5 bases outside the gene matches. This CDR3 contains 13 residues. The CDR3 DNA is TGTGCCAGCAGCCCTTCGCGGGGGGAGACCCAGTACTTC. Translated: CASSPSRGETQYF.

This chain uses TRBV7-2 with TRBJ1-1; no reliable D call. V lost 5 bases, J lost 3 bases, and 10 bases lay in between. The CDR3 consists of 13 residues. Germline lookup yields CDR1 SGHTA and CDR2 FQGNSA. CDR3 bases: TGTGCCAGCAGCCAAGGGAGCCACACTGAAGCTTTCTTT. Translating it yields CASSQGSHTEAFF.

The chain has TRBV28 and TRBJ1-1; D is ambiguous. CDR1 MDHEN and CDR2 SYDVKM come from the germline V gene. Trimming pared 2 bases from V and 1 base from J, leaving 8 bases between. This CDR3 comprises 14 residues. The CDR3 loop is CASSLSPPNTEAFF. CDR3 coding DNA: TGTGCCAGCAGTTTAAGCCCCCCGAACACTGAAGCTTTCTTT.

V is TRBV3-1 (or the pseudogene TRBV3-2) and J is TRBJ2-1, with a weak D call TRBD2 (6 bases). Germline V gene sequence: CDR1 LGHDT, CDR2 YNNKEL (reference sequence). V lost 2 bases and J lost 8, with 10 bases in between. The CDR3 loop spans 13 amino acids. CDR3: CASSQTGTYEQFF. CDR3 bases: TGTGCCAGCAGCCAAACCGGGACTTATGAGCAGTTCTTC.

J is TRBJ1-6 and V is TRBV18; D is unresolved. From germline, CDR1 is KGHSH and CDR2 LQKENI. This CDR3 has 13 residues. V was cut by 3 bases and J by 9 bases, with 9 bases left in between. In nucleotides, the CDR3 is TGTGCCAGCTCACCCGTGCGCGGTTCACCCCTCCACTTT. Translated, it gives CASSPVRGSPLHF.

The chain couples TRBV4-3 to TRBJ1-2; possibly TRBD1 for D (5 bases). Germline V gene data show CDR1 as LGHNA and CDR2 as YSLEER. There are 14 residues in the CDR3. Trimming removed 1 base from V and 5 bases from J, with 11 bases in between. CDR3 in DNA: TGCGCCAGCAGCCAAGGGGTCGGGGGTTATGGCTACACCTTC. It specifies CASSQGVGGYGYTF.

The genes are TRBV18 and TRBJ2-4; tentative D call: TRBD1 (7 bases). The germline V and J ends were trimmed by 5 bases and 6 bases, with 14 bases remaining between them. Germline lookup yields CDR1 KGHSH and CDR2 LQKENI. This CDR3 contains 14 residues. Written as DNA, the CDR3 is TGTGCCAGCTCAGGAGGGGGCGTGGGAAACATTCAGTACTTC. Its translation is CASSGGGVGNIQYF.

The J gene is TRBJ2-2, the V gene TRBV5-8; TRBD2 matches at 12 bases. This CDR3 comprises 16 residues. Germline CDR1 and CDR2: SGHTS and YDEGEE. Losses at the gene ends were 2 bases for V and 7 bases for J; bases not matched to a gene: 6. The CDR3 loop reads CASSFLAGGPIGELFF. In DNA, the CDR3 is TGTGCCAGCAGCTTCCTAGCGGGAGGGCCAATCGGGGAGCTGTTTTTT.

V and J are TRBV15 and TRBJ2-2; no clear D. There are 13 residues in the CDR3. With 4 bases removed from V and 0 bases from J, the gap between germline ends came to 3 bases. CDR1 is LNHNV, CDR2 YYDKDF, per germline (reference sequence). For the CDR3, the DNA is TGTGCCACCAGCACCGCGAACACCGGGGAGCTGTTTTTT. This sequence encodes CATSTANTGELFF.

V and J are TRBV9 and TRBJ1-1, with D tentatively TRBD1 (5 bases). With 0 bases removed from V and 1 base from J, the gap between germline ends came to 16 bases. CDR3 length: 17 residues. Germline CDR1 is SGDLS and CDR2 is YYNGEE. The CDR3 region has the DNA TGTGCCAGCAGCGTAGAGATAGGGGCCTTAGGGAACACTGAAGCTTTCTTT. This sequence encodes CASSVEIGALGNTEAFF.

The gene calls are TRBV7-2 and TRBJ2-7, with TRBD2 matching over 7 bases. Germline CDR1 SGHTA, CDR2 FQGNSA. The CDR3 is 15 residues long. The V segment lost 4 bases and the J segment 0 bases; nucleotides outside the gene matches: 6. CDR3 nucleotide sequence: TGTGCCAGCAGCTCTGGACTAGGGACCTCCTACGAGCAGTACTTC. Translating it yields CASSSGLGTSYEQYF.

The J gene is TRBJ2-7, the V gene TRBV6-2 or TRBV6-3, with 11 bases matching TRBD1. CDR1 is MNHEY and CDR2 is SVGEGT in the germline V gene. Unmatched junction bases numbered 7, after V lost 5 bases and J lost 4 bases. The CDR3 extends over 15 amino acids. CDR3 residues: CASSTRDRGLYEQYF. In nucleotides, the CDR3 is TGTGCCAGCAGTACCCGGGACAGGGGGTTATACGAGCAGTACTTC.

The J gene is TRBJ1-2, the V gene TRBV3-1 (or the pseudogene TRBV3-2), with a weak D call TRBD1 (5 bases). The CDR3 is 15 residues long. Germline V lookup: CDR1 LGHDT, CDR2 YNNKEL (reference sequence). The V end lost 0 bases, the J end lost 8 bases, and 16 bases lay between the germline ends. The CDR3, as DNA: TGTGCCAGCAGCCAAGATCCGGCAGGGTATGAGGGCTACACCTTC. It translates to CASSQDPAGYEGYTF.

The chain uses TRBV30 and TRBJ1-5; 7 bases are a match to TRBD1. This CDR3 comprises 15 residues. The ends lost 3 bases at V and 3 bases at J; junction bases unmatched: 8. Germline-derived CDR1 and CDR2 are GTSNPN and SVGIG (reference sequence). The CDR3 nucleotides are TGTGCCTGGAGCCCCCCCACAGGGGCCAATCAGCCCCAGCATTTT. This codes for CAWSPPTGANQPQHF.

The gene calls are TRBV19 and TRBJ2-7; 9 nucleotides match TRBD1. V lost 4 bases to trimming and J lost 1 base; unmatched junction nucleotides: 5. The CDR3 is made up of 15 amino acids. CDR1 LNHDA and CDR2 SQIVND come from the germline V gene (reference sequence). CDR3 coding DNA: TGTGCCAGTAGTAGAACCGGGACAGGGTCCTACGAGCAGTACTTC. It translates to CASSRTGTGSYEQYF.

V and J are TRBV30 and TRBJ2-7, with 12 nucleotides matching TRBD2. V trimming: 3 bases; J trimming: 2 bases; junction bases outside the gene matches: 8. The CDR3 covers 16 residues. Looked up from germline, CDR1 is GTSNPN and CDR2 is SVGIG (reference sequence). This CDR3 is CAWSGLAGSVTYEQYF. The CDR3 DNA is TGTGCCTGGAGCGGACTAGCGGGATCGGTCACCTACGAGCAGTACTTC.